This T cell receptor beta chain is drawn from a study of blood T cell repertoires in COVID-19. Categorization into cohorts depended on clinical history that participants reported. In the study's own analysis: It was from reference gene primer amplification that nucleated cell counts were estimated. Measured with immunoSEQ multiplex PCR; TCRdb has only the in-frame clones, and not every one. That table is the source of V, J and clone size, and D and trimming were worked out from the DNA. Of roughly 190,000 clones listed, less than 85% are singletons. This receptor was obtained from a woman aged 25 to 45 who had recovered from COVID-19. Material: PBMCs or T cells enriched from blood (not recorded which).

Written as DNA, the CDR3 is TGCGCCAGCAGCCAAGAGAGAACGGGAGGGCGAAACAATGAGCAGTTCTTC. Protein product: CASSQERTGGRNNEQFF. This chain joins TRBV4-1 and TRBJ2-1, with TRBD2 matching 8 bases. J gave up 5 bases and V 0 bases, and 9 bases lay outside the gene matches. The germline CDR1 and CDR2 sequences are MGHRA and YSYEKL. The CDR3 length is 17 residues.